This TCR beta chain appears in the sequencing data of a study of CXCR3-negative and CXCR3-positive naive CD8 T cells. On this clonotype itself: The antigen is undetermined.

Whole-study results and caveats: CXCR3-expressing naive cells carried TRB CDR3s more hydrophobic than those of CXCR3-negative naive cells. Both naive subsets carried similar amounts of surface CD5, so TCR strength was inferred from TRB CDR3 properties.

The TRB libraries of cDNA were built by UMI-labeled 5' RACE. No DNA is given; TCRdb re-called the 5' RACE reads and lists each CDR3 protein once. Across about 98,000 distinct CDR3 sequences, the top ten clones capture less than 1% of the sample. The CDR3 length is 15 residues. The germline CDR1 and CDR2 sequences are MNHEY and SMNVEV (reference sequence). The chain employs TRBV27 and TRBJ2-5; the TRBD2 assignment by TCRdb is unverifiable without DNA. Sequences were obtained from naive CXCR3+ CD8+ T cells from blood. Subset of the sample: CD45RO-CCR7+CD27+CD95- naive CD8+ T cells expressing CXCR3 (TNR3+). This sequence was found in a human donor in good health. Some clones in this sample may be carry-over from other donors' samples. The CDR3 here is CASSFASGRRETQYF.